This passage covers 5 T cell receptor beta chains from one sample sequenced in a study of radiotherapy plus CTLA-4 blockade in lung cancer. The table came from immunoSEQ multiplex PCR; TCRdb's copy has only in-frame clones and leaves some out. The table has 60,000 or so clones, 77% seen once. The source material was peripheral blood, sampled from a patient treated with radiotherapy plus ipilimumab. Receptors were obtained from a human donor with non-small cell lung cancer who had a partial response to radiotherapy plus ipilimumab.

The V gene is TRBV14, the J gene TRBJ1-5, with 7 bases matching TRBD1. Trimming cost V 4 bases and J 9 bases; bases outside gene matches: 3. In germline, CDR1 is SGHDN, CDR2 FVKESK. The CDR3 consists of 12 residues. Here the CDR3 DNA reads TGTGCCAGCAGCCCCCAGGGGGGGCCCCAGCATTTT. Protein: CASSPQGGPQHF.

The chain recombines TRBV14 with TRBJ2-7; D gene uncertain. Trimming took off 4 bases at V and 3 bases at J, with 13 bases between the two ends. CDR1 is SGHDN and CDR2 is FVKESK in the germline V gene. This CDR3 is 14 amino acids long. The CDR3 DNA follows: TGTGCCAGCAGCCGAGACCGGGTGAACTACGAGCAGTACTTC. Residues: CASSRDRVNYEQYF.

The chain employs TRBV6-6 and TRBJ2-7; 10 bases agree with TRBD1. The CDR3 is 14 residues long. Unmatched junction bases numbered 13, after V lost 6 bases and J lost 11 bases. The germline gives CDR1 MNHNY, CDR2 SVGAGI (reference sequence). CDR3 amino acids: CASSPPGQGIREYF. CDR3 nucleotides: TGTGCCAGCAGCCCACCGGGACAGGGGATTCGGGAGTACTTC.

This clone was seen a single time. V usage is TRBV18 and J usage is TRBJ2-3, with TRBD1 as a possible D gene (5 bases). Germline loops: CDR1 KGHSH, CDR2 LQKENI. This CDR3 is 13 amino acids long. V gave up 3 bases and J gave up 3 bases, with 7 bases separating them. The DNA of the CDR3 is TGTGCCAGCTCACCCAGGGAAACAGATACGCAGTATTTT. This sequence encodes CASSPRETDTQYF.

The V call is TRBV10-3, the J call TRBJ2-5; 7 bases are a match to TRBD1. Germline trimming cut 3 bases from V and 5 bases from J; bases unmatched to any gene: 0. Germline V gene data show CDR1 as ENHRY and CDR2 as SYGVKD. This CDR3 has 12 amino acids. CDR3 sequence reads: CAISEQGETQYF. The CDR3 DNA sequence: TGTGCCATCAGTGAACAGGGGGAGACCCAGTACTTC.